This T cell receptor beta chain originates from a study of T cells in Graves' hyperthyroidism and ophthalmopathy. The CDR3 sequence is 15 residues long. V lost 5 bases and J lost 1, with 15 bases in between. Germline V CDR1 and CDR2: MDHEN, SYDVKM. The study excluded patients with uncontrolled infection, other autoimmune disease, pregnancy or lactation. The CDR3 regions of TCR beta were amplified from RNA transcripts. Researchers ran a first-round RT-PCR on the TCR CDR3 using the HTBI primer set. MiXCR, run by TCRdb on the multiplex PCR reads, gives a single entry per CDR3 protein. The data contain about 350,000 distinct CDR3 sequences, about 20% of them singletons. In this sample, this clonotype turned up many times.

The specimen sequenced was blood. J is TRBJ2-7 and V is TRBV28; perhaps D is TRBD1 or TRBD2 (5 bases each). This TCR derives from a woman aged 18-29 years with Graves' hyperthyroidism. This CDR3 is CASSPPGRVSYEQYF. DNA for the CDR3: TGTGCCAGCAGTCCCCCGGGACGGGTTTCCTACGAGCAGTACTTC.